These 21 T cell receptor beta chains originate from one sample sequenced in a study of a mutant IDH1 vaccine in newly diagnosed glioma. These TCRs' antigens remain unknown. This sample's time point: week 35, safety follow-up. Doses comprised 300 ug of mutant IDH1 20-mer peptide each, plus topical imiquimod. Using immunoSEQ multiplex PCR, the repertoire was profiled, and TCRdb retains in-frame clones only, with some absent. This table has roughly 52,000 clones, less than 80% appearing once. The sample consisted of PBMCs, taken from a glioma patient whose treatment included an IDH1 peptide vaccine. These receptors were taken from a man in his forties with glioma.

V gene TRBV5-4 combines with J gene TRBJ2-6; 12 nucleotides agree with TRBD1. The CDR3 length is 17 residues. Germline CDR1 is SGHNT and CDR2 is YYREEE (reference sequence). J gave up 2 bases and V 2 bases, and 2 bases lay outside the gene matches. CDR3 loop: CASSLGTGGPGANVLTF. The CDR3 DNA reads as TGTGCCAGCAGCTTAGGGACAGGGGGCCCTGGGGCCAACGTCCTGACTTTC.

In DNA, the CDR3 is TGTGCCAGTAGCCCCCCTGGCGGGGTTACTACAGATACGCAGTATTTT. Translating it yields CASSPPGGVTTDTQYF. V is TRBV19 and J is TRBJ2-3; maybe TRBD2 (6 bases). Germline CDR1 is LNHDA and CDR2 is SQIVND (reference sequence). With 6 bases removed from V and 3 bases from J, the gap between germline ends came to 19 bases. CDR3 length: 16 residues.

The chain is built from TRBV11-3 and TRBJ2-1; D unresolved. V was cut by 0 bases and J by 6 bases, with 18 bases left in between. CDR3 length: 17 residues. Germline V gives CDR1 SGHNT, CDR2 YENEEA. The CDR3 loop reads CASSLDKGDLNSNEQFF. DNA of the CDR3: TGTGCCAGCAGCTTAGATAAAGGCGACTTAAATTCCAATGAGCAGTTCTTC.

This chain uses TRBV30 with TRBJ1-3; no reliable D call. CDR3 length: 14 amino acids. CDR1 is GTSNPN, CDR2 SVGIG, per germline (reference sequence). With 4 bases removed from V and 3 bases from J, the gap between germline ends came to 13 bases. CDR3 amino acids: CAWTRRTRGNTIYF. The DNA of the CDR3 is TGTGCCTGGACCCGGAGGACGCGTGGAAACACCATATATTTT.

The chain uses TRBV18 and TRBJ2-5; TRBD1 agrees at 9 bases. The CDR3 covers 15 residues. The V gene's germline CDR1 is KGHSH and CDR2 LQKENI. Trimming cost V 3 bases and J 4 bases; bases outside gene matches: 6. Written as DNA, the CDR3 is TGTGCCAGCTCACCGGGACAGGGAGTGAGAGAGACCCAGTACTTC. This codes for CASSPGQGVRETQYF.

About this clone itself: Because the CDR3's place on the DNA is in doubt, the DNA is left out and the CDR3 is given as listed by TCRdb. The CDR3 spells CASSYWGWGSGKNIQYF. This chain links TRBV21-1 with TRBJ2-4. TRBV21-1 is a known pseudogene. 17 amino acids form the CDR3, both terminal residues included.

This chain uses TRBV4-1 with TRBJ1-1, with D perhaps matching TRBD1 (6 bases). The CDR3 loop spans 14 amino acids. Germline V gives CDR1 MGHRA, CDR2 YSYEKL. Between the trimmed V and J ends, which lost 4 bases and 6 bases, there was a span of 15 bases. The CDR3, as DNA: TGCGCCAGCAGCCCACTGACAGGTTCCCCTGAAGCTTTCTTT. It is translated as CASSPLTGSPEAFF.

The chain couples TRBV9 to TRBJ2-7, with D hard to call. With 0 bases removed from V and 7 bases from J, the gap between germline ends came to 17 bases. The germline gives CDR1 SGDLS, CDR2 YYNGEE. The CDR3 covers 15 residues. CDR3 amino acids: CASSVGTEPLREQYF. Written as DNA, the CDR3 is TGTGCCAGCAGCGTAGGAACAGAACCCCTGAGGGAGCAGTACTTC.

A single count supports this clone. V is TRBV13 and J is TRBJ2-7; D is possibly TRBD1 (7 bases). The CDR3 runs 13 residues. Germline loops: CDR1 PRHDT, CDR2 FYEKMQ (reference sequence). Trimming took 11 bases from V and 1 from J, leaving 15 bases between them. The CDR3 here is CAAGGSFSYEQYF. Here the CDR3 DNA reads TGTGCCGCAGGGGGGTCTTTTTCCTACGAGCAGTACTTC. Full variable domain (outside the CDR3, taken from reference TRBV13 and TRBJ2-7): AAGVIQSPRHLIKEKRETATLKCYPIPRHDTVYWYQQGPGQDPQFLISFYEKMQSDKGSIPDRFSAQQFSDYHSELNMSSLELGDSALYFCAAGGSFSYEQYFGPGTRLTVT.

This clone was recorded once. DNA of the CDR3: TGTGCCAGCAGCGAGGCCCCCACAGATACGCAGTATTTT. Translation gives CASSEAPTDTQYF. V and J are TRBV9 and TRBJ2-3, with D uncertain. Germline V gene sequence: CDR1 SGDLS, CDR2 YYNGEE. Trimming took 3 bases from V and 2 from J, leaving 7 bases between them. The CDR3 spans 13 residues. The variable domain in full, with the rest retrieved from reference TRBV9 and TRBJ2-3, is DSGVTQTPKHLITATGQRVTLRCSPRSGDLSVYWYQQSLDQGLQFLIQYYNGEERAKGNILERFSAQQFPDLHSELNLSSLELGDSALYFCASSEAPTDTQYFGPGTRLTVL.

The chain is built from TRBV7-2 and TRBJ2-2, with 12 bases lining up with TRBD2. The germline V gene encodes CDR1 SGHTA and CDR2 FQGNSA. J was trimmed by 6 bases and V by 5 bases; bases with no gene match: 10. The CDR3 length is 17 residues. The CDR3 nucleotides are TGTGCCAGCAGCGAAACTAGCGGGAGGATTGCCGCCGGGGAGCTGTTTTTT. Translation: CASSETSGRIAAGELFF.

In DNA, the CDR3 is TGTGCCAGCAGCTTGGCCGGGACAGGGATTCAGCCCCAGCATTTT. The encoded protein is CASSLAGTGIQPQHF. The J gene is TRBJ1-5, the V gene TRBV5-4, with 9 bases matching TRBD1. CDR1 and CDR2 from the germline V gene are SGHNT and YYREEE (reference sequence). The CDR3 extends over 15 amino acids. V trimming: 0 bases; J trimming: 6 bases; junction bases outside the gene matches: 4. Filled out from reference TRBV5-4 and TRBJ1-5, the complete variable domain reads ETGVTQSPTHLIKTRGQQVTLRCSSQSGHNTVSWYQQALGQGPQFIFQYYREEENGRGNFPPRFSGLQFPNYSSELNVNALELDDSALYLCASSLAGTGIQPQHFGDGTRLSIL.

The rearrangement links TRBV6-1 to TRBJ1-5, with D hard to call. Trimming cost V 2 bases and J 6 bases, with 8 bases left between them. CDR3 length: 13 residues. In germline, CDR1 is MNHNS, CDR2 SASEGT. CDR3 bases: TGTGCCAGCAGTGAAAAGGAAGGTCAGCCCCAGCATTTT. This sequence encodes CASSEKEGQPQHF.

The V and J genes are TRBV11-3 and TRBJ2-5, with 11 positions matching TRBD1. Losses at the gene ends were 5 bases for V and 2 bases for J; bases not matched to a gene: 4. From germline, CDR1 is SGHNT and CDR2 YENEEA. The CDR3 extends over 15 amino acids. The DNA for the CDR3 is TGTGCCAGCAGCACCGGGACAGGGGGACAAGAGACCCAGTACTTC. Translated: CASSTGTGGQETQYF.

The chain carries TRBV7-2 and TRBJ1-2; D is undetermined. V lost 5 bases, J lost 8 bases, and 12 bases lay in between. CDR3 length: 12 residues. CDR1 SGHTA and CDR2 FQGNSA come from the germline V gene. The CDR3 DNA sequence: TGTGCCAGCAGCCCGACAACTACAGGCTACACCTTC. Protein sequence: CASSPTTTGYTF.

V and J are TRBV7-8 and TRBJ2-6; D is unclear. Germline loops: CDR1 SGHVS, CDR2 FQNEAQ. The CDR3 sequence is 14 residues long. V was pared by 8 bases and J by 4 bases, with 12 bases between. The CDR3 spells CASATEAGANVLTF. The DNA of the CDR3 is TGTGCCAGCGCTACTGAGGCCGGGGCCAACGTCCTGACTTTC.

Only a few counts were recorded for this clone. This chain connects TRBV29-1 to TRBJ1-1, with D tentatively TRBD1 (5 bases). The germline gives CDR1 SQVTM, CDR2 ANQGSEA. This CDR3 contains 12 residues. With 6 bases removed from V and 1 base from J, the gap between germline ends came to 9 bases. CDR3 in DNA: TGCAGCGTCGTCCAGGGGAACACTGAAGCTTTCTTT. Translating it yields CSVVQGNTEAFF.

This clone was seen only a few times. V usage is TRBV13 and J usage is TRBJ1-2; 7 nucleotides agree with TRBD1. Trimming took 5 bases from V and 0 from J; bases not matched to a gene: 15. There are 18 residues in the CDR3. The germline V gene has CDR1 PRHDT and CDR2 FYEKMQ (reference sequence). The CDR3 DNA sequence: TGTGCCAGCAGCCTCGGACGCAGGGGGGTAGTTTCTAACTATGGCTACACCTTC. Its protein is CASSLGRRGVVSNYGYTF. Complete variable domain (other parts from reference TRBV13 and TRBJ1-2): AAGVIQSPRHLIKEKRETATLKCYPIPRHDTVYWYQQGPGQDPQFLISFYEKMQSDKGSIPDRFSAQQFSDYHSELNMSSLELGDSALYFCASSLGRRGVVSNYGYTFGSGTRLTVV.

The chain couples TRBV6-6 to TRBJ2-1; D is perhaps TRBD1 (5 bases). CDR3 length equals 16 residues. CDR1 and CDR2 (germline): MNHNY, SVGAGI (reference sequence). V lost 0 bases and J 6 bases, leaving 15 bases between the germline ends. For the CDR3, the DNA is TGTGCCAGCAGTTACTCGCAGGGTACATCGGTCAATGAGCAGTTCTTC. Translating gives CASSYSQGTSVNEQFF.

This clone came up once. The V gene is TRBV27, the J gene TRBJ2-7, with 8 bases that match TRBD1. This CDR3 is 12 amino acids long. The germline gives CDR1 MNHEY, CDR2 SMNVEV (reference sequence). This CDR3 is CTGQVSSYEQYV. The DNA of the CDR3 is TGCACGGGACAGGTTAGCTCCTACGAGCAGTACGTC.

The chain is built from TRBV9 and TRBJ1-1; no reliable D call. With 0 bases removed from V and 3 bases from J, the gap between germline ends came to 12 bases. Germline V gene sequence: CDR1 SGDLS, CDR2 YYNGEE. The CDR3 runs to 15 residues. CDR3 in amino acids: CASSVDLSWDTEAFF. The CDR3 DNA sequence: TGTGCCAGCAGCGTAGATCTGAGCTGGGACACTGAAGCTTTCTTT.